This T cell receptor beta chain was profiled in a study of spatial heterogeneity in lung cancer. This clonotype was counted between two and nine times. TCRdb called the 5' RACE reads again in MiXCR, with one record for every CDR3 protein. The sample consists of around 92,000 distinct CDR3 sequences, about 12% of them appearing once. Germline assignment: CDR1 SGHDT and CDR2 YYEEEE. Trimming removed 0 bases from V and 6 bases from J, with 13 bases in between. This CDR3 contains 14 residues. This sample's time point: sample taken at primary tumor resection. The donor population consisted of about 75 patients with untreated, early-stage non-small cell lung cancer.

The genes are TRBV5-6 and TRBJ2-7, with D possibly TRBD1 on 5 matching bases. Specimen: PBMCs, collected at surgery. The clonotype comes from a male donor with early-stage non-small cell lung cancer. CDR3 protein: CASSLGQGSFEQYF. As DNA, the CDR3 is TGTGCCAGCAGCTTGGGTCAGGGATCGTTCGAGCAGTACTTC.